This entry lists 23 T cell receptor beta chains sequenced from one sample in a study of patients and donors after allogeneic stem cell transplantation. In TCRdb, the RT-PCR reads were re-called with MiXCR into one record per CDR3 protein. This sample has 65,000 to 80,000 distinct CDR3 sequences, with around 27% found just once. The sample consisted of blood, either unsorted or a sorted T cell fraction (not recorded which). The source is a human donor who was either an allogeneic HSCT recipient or a stem cell or donor lymphocyte infusion donor (not recorded which). It is not recorded whose cells these are; they may come from a transplant donor.

This clonotype was seen more than once but under ten times. The chain links TRBV10-3 to TRBJ2-3; D tentatively reads TRBD1 or TRBD2 (6 bases each). Germline V gene sequence: CDR1 ENHRY, CDR2 SYGVKD. The ends were cut back, 8 bases at V and 7 bases at J, with 25 bases in the middle. The CDR3 is 16 amino acids. For the CDR3, the DNA is TGTGCCATCGCGCGGGACACAACGACATCCAAACATACGCAGTATTTT. The encoded protein is CAIARDTTTSKHTQYF.

The chain combines TRBV12-3 or TRBV12-4 with TRBJ2-7, with TRBD2 identical over 7 bases. There are 14 residues in the CDR3. The V gene end was trimmed by 8 bases and the J gene end by 1 base; junction bases not matched to a gene: 8. The CDR3 sequence is CASGPGGGSYEQYF. The CDR3 nucleotides read TGTGCCAGCGGTCCGGGGGGTGGATCCTACGAGCAGTACTTC.

The gene calls are TRBV12-3 or TRBV12-4 and TRBJ1-5; TRBD1 aligns across 7 bases. J was trimmed by 6 bases and V by 3 bases; bases with no gene match: 14. The CDR3 is made up of 17 amino acids. This CDR3 is CASSFLGGGGRFQPQHF. CDR3 coding DNA: TGTGCCAGCAGTTTCCTAGGAGGGGGCGGACGGTTTCAGCCCCAGCATTTT.

CDR3 nucleotide sequence: TGTGCCAGCAGCTTGCTACTTCCGAACACTGAAGCTTTCTTT. This encodes CASSLLLPNTEAFF. V usage is TRBV5-6 and J usage is TRBJ1-1; D is unresolved. This CDR3 region has 14 residues. Germline values: CDR1 SGHDT, CDR2 YYEEEE. Trimming removed 1 base at V and 1 base at J, with 8 bases between.

This clonotype was counted only a few times. The chain carries TRBV20-1 and TRBJ1-1, with no clear D. This CDR3 comprises 13 residues. V was pared by 0 bases and J by 3 bases, with 8 bases between. Germline loops: CDR1 DFQATT, CDR2 SNEGSKA (reference sequence). CDR3 DNA sequence: TGCAGTGCTAGAGAAGCGGAGGACACTGAAGCTTTCTTT. Amino acid sequence: CSAREAEDTEAFF.

The V and J genes are TRBV4-1 and TRBJ1-2; D not certain. Germline CDR1 reads MGHRA; CDR2 reads YSYEKL. V was clipped by 4 bases and J by 3 bases, with 18 bases between them. This CDR3 spans 16 amino acids. In DNA form, the CDR3 reads TGCGCCAGCAGCCTAATCCTCCGGGAAGCGTACTATGGCTACACCTTC. Translation: CASSLILREAYYGYTF.

This clonotype occurred a few times. The rearrangement joins TRBV20-1 to TRBJ1-4; D is uncertain. V lost 0 bases to trimming and J lost 0 bases, with 11 bases between them. CDR1 is DFQATT and CDR2 is SNEGSKA in the germline V gene (reference sequence). CDR3 length: 16 amino acids. The CDR3 nucleotides read TGCAGTGCTAGAGATATAGTTGCCCCAACTAATGAAAAACTGTTTTTT. Its translation is CSARDIVAPTNEKLFF.

The chain couples TRBV12-5 to TRBJ2-5, with no clear D. V was pared by 3 bases and J by 5 bases, with 7 bases between. In germline, CDR1 is LGHNT, CDR2 FRNRAP. The CDR3 has 12 amino acids. CDR3 sequence reads: CASGLIRETQYF. CDR3 DNA sequence: TGTGCTAGTGGTTTAATAAGGGAGACCCAGTACTTC.

The J gene is TRBJ2-7, the V gene TRBV5-1, with D unresolved. With 8 bases removed from V and 2 bases from J, the gap between germline ends came to 14 bases. In germline, CDR1 is SGHRS, CDR2 YFSETQ. This CDR3 spans 13 amino acids. The DNA of the CDR3 is TGCGCCAGTTCCAATGACCCCACCTACGAGCAGTACTTC. This translates into CASSNDPTYEQYF.

The chain links TRBV7-9 to TRBJ2-3; 7 bases agree with TRBD2. Unmatched junction bases numbered 4, after V lost 3 bases and J lost 10 bases. CDR3 size: 12 residues. Per the germline V gene, CDR1 is SEHNR and CDR2 is FQNEAQ (reference sequence). This CDR3 is CASSFGGGSQYF. CDR3 nucleotides: TGTGCCAGCAGCTTCGGCGGGGGATCGCAGTATTTT.

This chain links TRBV19 with TRBJ1-5; D is uncertain. CDR1 and CDR2 from the germline V gene are LNHDA and SQIVND (reference sequence). Trimming pared 10 bases from V and 1 base from J, leaving 11 bases between. The CDR3 runs to 13 residues. The CDR3 loop is CATRAQSNQPQHF. As DNA, the CDR3 is TGTGCCACACGGGCTCAAAGCAATCAGCCCCAGCATTTT.

This clonotype was detected a few times. V and J are TRBV4-2 and TRBJ2-1; TRBD1 matches 9 bases. J gave up 9 bases and V 4 bases, and 10 bases lay outside the gene matches. This CDR3 spans 15 amino acids. The germline V gene has CDR1 LGHNA and CDR2 YNFKEQ. CDR3: CASSPMGQGLTEQFF. The CDR3 DNA follows: TGTGCCAGCAGCCCAATGGGACAGGGTTTAACTGAGCAGTTCTTC.

This clonotype was seen at least ten times. The V call is TRBV25-1, the J call TRBJ1-1; tentative D call: TRBD1 (5 bases). This CDR3 has 12 amino acids. Germline V gives CDR1 MGHDK, CDR2 SYGVNS. V was clipped by 4 bases and J by 7 bases, with 10 bases between them. In nucleotides, the CDR3 is TGTGCCAGCAGTGGACTTCAGGGTGAAGCTTTCTTT. As protein: CASSGLQGEAFF.

This clonotype was detected a few times. V and J are TRBV7-9 and TRBJ2-2; 15 bases are a match to TRBD2. V was pared by 10 bases and J by 2 bases, with 8 bases of the junction left unmatched. The CDR3 extends over 17 amino acids. Germline CDR1 and CDR2: SEHNR and FQNEAQ (reference sequence). The CDR3 is CATGGTSGGQNTGELFF. CDR3 sequence (DNA): TGTGCCACCGGAGGGACTAGCGGGGGGCAAAACACCGGGGAGCTGTTTTTT.

This clonotype was counted a few times. The rearrangement joins TRBV20-1 to TRBJ2-7, with no clear D. Trimming stripped 0 bases from V and 4 bases from J, with 4 bases between. The germline V gene has CDR1 DFQATT and CDR2 SNEGSKA (reference sequence). The CDR3 is 11 residues long. In nucleotides, the CDR3 is TGCAGTGCTAGAGAAGGGTACGAGCAGTACTTC. It is translated as CSAREGYEQYF.

The chain joins TRBV14 to TRBJ2-5, with unresolved D. This CDR3 contains 11 residues. V dropped 0 bases and J dropped 4 bases, with 0 bases sitting between them. Germline-derived CDR1 and CDR2 are SGHDN and FVKESK. The CDR3 DNA is TGTGCCAGCAGCCAAGAAGAGACCCAGTACTTC. Its translation: CASSQEETQYF.

This chain uses TRBV4-3 with TRBJ2-3; D perhaps matches TRBD1 (6 bases). CDR3 length: 14 amino acids. From germline, CDR1 is LGHNA and CDR2 YSLEER. V was trimmed by 4 bases and J by 5 bases, leaving 13 bases between them. The CDR3 region is CASSRLQGRDTQYF. CDR3 coding DNA: TGCGCCAGCAGCCGCCTTCAGGGGAGAGATACGCAGTATTTT.

This chain joins TRBV20-1 and TRBJ2-7; TRBD2 agrees at 9 bases. Germline values: CDR1 DFQATT, CDR2 SNEGSKA (reference sequence). After removal of 3 bases from V and 6 bases from J, the junction contained 15 bases not matched to a gene. The CDR3 spans 16 residues. CDR3 sequence reads: CSASDFYSGSSAEQYF. CDR3 DNA sequence: TGCAGTGCTAGCGACTTTTATAGCGGGAGTAGCGCCGAGCAGTACTTC.

This sequence joins TRBV13 and TRBJ1-6; 9 bases fit TRBD1. V shed 3 bases and J 7 bases; nucleotides not matched to a gene: 4. The CDR3 extends over 15 amino acids. Per germline, CDR1 PRHDT and CDR2 FYEKMQ (reference sequence). The CDR3 region has the DNA TGTGCCAGCAGCTTTACAGGACAGGGGAATTCACCCCTCCACTTT. Its translation: CASSFTGQGNSPLHF.

The rearrangement joins TRBV20-1 to TRBJ1-1; 8 bases align to TRBD1. The CDR3 is made up of 13 amino acids. Germline V lookup: CDR1 DFQATT, CDR2 SNEGSKA (reference sequence). V lost 3 bases, J lost 7 bases, and 7 bases stayed unmatched. CDR3 protein: CSASRTGGDEAFF. DNA for the CDR3: TGCAGTGCTAGTAGAACAGGGGGTGATGAAGCTTTCTTT.

This clonotype was detected a few times. This sequence joins TRBV7-3 and TRBJ2-3; TRBD2 agrees at 7 bases. This CDR3 comprises 17 residues. The junction had 12 bases not matched to a gene; V was cut back by 5 bases and J by 1 base. The germline V gene encodes CDR1 SGHTA and CDR2 FQGTGA. The CDR3 is CASSPLWRERGTDTQYF. In nucleotides, the CDR3 is TGTGCCAGCAGCCCCCTTTGGCGGGAGAGGGGCACAGATACGCAGTATTTT.

The chain joins TRBV12-3 or TRBV12-4 to TRBJ2-2; a weak D match, TRBD1 (6 bases). The CDR3 consists of 12 residues. Deletions cut 8 bases from V and 6 bases from J, with 10 bases between. The DNA of the CDR3 is TGTGCCAGCGCGACAGGCGCCGGGGAGCTGTTTTTT. It encodes CASATGAGELFF.

This chain links TRBV10-3 with TRBJ1-1, with 7 bases aligning to TRBD1. Germline CDR1 and CDR2: ENHRY and SYGVKD. After removal of 4 bases from V and 5 bases from J, the junction contained 1 base not matched to a gene. There are 12 residues in the CDR3. The CDR3 sequence: CAISARGTEAFF. The CDR3 DNA reads as TGTGCCATCAGTGCCAGGGGGACTGAAGCTTTCTTT.